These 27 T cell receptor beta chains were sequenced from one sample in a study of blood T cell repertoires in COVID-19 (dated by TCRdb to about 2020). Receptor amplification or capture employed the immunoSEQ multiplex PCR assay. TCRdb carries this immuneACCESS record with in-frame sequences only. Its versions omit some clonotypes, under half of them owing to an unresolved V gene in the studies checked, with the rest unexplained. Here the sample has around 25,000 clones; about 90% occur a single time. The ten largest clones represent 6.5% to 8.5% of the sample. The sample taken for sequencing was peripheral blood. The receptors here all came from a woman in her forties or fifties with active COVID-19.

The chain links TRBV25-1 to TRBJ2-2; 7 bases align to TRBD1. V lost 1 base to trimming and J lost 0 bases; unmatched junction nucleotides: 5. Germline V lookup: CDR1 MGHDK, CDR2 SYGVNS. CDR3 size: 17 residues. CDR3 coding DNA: TGTGCCAGCAGTGAATCCCTGGACAGGACGAACACCGGGGAGCTGTTTTTT. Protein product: CASSESLDRTNTGELFF. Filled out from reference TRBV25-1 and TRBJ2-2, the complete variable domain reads EADIYQTPRYLVIGTGKKITLECSQTMGHDKMYWYQQDPGMELHLIHYSYGVNSTEKGDLSSESTVSRIRTEHFPLTLESARPSHTSQYLCASSESLDRTNTGELFFGEGSRLTVL.

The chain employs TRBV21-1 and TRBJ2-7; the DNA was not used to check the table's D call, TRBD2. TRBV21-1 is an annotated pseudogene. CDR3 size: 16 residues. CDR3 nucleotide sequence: TGTGCCAGCAGCAAATTCACTAGCGGGAGTATCGACGAGCAGTACTTC. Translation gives CASSKFTSGSIDEQYF.

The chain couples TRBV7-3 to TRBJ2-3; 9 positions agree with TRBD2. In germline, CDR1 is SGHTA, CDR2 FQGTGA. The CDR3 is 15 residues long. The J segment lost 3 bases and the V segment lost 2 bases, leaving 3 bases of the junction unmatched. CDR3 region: CASSLGLAGTDTQYF. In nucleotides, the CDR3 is TGTGCCAGCAGCTTAGGGCTAGCGGGAACAGATACGCAGTATTTT.

The CDR3 nucleotides are TGTGCCTGGGGGCGGGGGCCGTATGGCTACACCTTC. Translation: CAWGRGPYGYTF. The chain couples TRBV30 to TRBJ1-2; D perhaps matches TRBD1 (6 bases). Germline lookup yields CDR1 GTSNPN and CDR2 SVGIG (reference sequence). Trimming took 5 bases from V and 5 from J, leaving 12 bases between them. This CDR3 is 12 amino acids long.

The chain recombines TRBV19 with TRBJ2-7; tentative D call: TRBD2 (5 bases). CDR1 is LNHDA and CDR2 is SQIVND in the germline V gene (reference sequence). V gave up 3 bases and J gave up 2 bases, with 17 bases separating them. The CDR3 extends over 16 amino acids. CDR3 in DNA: TGTGCCAGTAGTATCCGACTATTCCGATCAGCCTACGAGCAGTACTTC. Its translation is CASSIRLFRSAYEQYF.

CDR3: CASSTNVAGTYNEQFF. The CDR3, as DNA: TGTGCCAGCAGTACGAACGTCGCGGGTACCTACAATGAGCAGTTCTTC. The chain combines TRBV27 with TRBJ2-1; maybe TRBD2 (5 bases). Between the trimmed V and J ends, which lost 5 bases and 2 bases, there was a span of 16 bases. Per the germline V gene, CDR1 is MNHEY and CDR2 is SMNVEV (reference sequence). The CDR3 is 16 amino acids.

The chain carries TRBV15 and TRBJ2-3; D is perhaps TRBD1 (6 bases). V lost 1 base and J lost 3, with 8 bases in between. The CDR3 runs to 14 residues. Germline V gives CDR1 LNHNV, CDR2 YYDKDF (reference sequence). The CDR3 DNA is TGTGCCACCAGCAGAGGACAGGTTACAGATACGCAGTATTTT. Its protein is CATSRGQVTDTQYF.

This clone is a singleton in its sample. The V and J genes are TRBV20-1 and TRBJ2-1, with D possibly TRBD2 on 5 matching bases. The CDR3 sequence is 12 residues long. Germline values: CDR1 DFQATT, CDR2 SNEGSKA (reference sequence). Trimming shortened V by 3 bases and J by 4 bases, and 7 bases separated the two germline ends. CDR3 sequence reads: CSASSVYNEQFF. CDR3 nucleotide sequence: TGCAGTGCTAGTAGCGTATACAATGAGCAGTTCTTC.

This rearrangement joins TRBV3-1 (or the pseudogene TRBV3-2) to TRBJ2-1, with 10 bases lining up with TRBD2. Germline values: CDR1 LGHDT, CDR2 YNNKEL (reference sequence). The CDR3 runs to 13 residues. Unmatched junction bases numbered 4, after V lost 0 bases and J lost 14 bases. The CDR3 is CASSQDPSGRKFF. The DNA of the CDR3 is TGTGCCAGCAGCCAAGACCCTAGCGGGAGAAAGTTCTTC.

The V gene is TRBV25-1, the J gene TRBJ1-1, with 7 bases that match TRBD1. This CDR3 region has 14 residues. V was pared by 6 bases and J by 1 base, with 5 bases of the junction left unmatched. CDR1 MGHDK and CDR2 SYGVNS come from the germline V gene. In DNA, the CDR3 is TGTGCCAGCAGGGGGGACAGCGGGAACACTGAAGCTTTCTTT. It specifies CASRGDSGNTEAFF.

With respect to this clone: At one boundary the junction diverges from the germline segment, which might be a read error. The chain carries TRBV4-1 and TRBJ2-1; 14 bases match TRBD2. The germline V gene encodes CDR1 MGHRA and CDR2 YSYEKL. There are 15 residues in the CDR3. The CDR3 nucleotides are TGCGCCAGCAGCCAAGAAGGACTAGCGGGAGGCCAGCACTTCTTC. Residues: CASSQEGLAGGQHFF.

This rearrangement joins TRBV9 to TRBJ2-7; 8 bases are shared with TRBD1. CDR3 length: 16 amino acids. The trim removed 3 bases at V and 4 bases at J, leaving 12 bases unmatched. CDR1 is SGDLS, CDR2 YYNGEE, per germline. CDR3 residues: CASSGDRTGSWYEQYF. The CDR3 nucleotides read TGTGCCAGCAGCGGTGATAGGACAGGGTCTTGGTACGAGCAGTACTTC.

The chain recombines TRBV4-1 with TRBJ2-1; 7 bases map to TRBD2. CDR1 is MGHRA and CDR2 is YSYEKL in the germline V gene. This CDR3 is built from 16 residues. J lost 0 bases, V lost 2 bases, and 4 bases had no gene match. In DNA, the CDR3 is TGCGCCAGCAGCCAAATGGGCGGGAGCTCCTACAATGAGCAGTTCTTC. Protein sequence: CASSQMGGSSYNEQFF.

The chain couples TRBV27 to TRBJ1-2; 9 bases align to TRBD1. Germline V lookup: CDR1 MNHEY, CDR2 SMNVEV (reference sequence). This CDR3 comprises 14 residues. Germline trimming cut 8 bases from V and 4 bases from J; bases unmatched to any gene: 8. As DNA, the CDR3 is TGTGCCAGCGCCCGTCGGGACAGGGCCTATGGCTACACCTTC. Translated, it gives CASARRDRAYGYTF.

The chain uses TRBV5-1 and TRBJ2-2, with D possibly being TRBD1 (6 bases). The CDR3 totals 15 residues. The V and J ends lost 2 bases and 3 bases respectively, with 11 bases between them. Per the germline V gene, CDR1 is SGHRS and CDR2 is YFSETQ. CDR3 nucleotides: TGCGCCAGCAGCTTATCAGGGGTAGACACCGGGGAGCTGTTTTTT. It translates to CASSLSGVDTGELFF. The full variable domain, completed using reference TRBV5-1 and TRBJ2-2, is KAGVTQTPRYLIKTRGQQVTLSCSPISGHRSVSWYQQTPGQGLQFLFEYFSETQRNKGNFPGRFSGRQFSNSRSEMNVSTLELGDSALYLCASSLSGVDTGELFFGEGSRLTVL.

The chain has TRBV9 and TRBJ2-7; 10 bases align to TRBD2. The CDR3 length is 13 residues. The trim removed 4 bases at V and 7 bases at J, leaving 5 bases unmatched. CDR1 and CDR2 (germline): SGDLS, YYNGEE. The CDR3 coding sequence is TGTGCCAGCAGCCCCGCGGGACTAGCGGAGCAGTACTTC. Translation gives CASSPAGLAEQYF.

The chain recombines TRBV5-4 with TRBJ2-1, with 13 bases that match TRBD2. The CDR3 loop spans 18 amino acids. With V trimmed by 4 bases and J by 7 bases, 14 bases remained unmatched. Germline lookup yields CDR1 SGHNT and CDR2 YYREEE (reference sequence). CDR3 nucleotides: TGTGCCAGCAGCGCAGACCGCAGACTAGCGGGAGGTACAAATGAGCAGTTCTTC. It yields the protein CASSADRRLAGGTNEQFF. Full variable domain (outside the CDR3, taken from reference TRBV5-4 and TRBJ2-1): ETGVTQSPTHLIKTRGQQVTLRCSSQSGHNTVSWYQQALGQGPQFIFQYYREEENGRGNFPPRFSGLQFPNYSSELNVNALELDDSALYLCASSADRRLAGGTNEQFFGPGTRLTVL.

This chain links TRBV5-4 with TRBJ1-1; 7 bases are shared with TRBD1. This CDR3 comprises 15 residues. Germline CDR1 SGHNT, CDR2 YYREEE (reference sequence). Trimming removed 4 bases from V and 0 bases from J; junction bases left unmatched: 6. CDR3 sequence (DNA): TGTGCCAGCAGCGGAAAGGACAGGCTGAACACTGAAGCTTTCTTT. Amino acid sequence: CASSGKDRLNTEAFF.

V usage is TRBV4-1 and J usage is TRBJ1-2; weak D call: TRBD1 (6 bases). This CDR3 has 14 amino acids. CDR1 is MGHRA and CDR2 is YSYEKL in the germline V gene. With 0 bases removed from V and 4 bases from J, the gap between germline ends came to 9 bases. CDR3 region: CASSQDRGAYGYTF. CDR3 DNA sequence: TGCGCCAGCAGCCAAGATCGGGGGGCCTATGGCTACACCTTC.

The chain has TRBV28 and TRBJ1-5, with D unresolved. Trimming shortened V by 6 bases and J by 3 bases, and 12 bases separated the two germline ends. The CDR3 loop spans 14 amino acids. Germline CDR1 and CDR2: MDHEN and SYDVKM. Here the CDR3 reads CASRSPGVNQPQHF. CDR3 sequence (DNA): TGTGCCAGCAGATCTCCGGGAGTCAATCAGCCCCAGCATTTT.

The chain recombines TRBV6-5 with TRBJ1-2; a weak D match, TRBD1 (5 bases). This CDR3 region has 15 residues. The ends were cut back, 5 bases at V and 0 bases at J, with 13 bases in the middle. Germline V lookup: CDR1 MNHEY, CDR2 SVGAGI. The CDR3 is CASSHTTAANYGYTF. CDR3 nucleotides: TGTGCCAGCAGTCATACGACAGCTGCTAACTATGGCTACACCTTC.

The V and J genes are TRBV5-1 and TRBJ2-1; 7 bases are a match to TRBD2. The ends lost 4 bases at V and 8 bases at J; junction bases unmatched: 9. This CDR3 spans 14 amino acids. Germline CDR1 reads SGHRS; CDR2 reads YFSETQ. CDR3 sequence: CASSTETSVDEQFF. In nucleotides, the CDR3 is TGCGCCAGCAGCACCGAAACTAGCGTAGATGAGCAGTTCTTC.

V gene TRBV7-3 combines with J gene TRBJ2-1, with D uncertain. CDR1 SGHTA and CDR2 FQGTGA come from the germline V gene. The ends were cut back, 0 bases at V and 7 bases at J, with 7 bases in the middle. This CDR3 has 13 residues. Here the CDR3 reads CASSLTRSNEQFF. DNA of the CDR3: TGTGCCAGCAGCTTAACCAGAAGTAATGAGCAGTTCTTC.

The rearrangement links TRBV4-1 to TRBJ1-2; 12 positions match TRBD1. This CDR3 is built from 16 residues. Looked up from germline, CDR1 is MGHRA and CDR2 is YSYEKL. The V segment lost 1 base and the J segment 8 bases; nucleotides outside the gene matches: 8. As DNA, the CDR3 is TGCGCCAGCAGCCAAGGTGCGGGACAGGGGGCGAGGGGCTACACCTTC. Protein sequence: CASSQGAGQGARGYTF.

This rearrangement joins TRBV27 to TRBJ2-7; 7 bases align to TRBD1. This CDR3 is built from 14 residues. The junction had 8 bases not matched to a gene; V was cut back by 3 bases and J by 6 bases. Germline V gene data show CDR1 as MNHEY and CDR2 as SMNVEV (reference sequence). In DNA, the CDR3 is TGTGCCAGCAGTTTGAACGAGGGGGCGGGCGAGCAGTACTTC. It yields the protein CASSLNEGAGEQYF.

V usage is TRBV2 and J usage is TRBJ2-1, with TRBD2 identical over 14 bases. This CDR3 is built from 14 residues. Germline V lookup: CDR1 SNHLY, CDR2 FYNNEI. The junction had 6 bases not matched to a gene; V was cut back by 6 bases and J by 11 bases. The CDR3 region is CASSPTSGRDKQFF. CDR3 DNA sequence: TGTGCCAGCAGCCCGACTAGCGGGAGGGATAAGCAGTTCTTC.

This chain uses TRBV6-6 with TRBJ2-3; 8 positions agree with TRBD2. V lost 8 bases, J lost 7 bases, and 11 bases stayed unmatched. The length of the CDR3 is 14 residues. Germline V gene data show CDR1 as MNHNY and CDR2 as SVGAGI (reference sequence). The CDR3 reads CASQPSGGVHTQYF. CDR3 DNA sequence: TGTGCCAGCCAGCCCTCGGGAGGGGTTCATACGCAGTATTTT.